Here is one TCR beta chain with its context. The clone's antigen remains unknown. Library construction relied on 5' RACE. For each TCR library, 3,500 to 4,500 ng of total RNA was used. For each sample, cDNA synthesis with SMARTScribe reverse transcriptase was split into eight separate reactions. During cDNA synthesis, template switching introduced unique molecular identifiers that contained a 6-nucleotide sample barcode. Two nested PCRs of approximately 16 and 9 cycles amplified the TCRalpha and TCRbeta cDNA, and bead purification followed each PCR. Before amplification, the cDNA was treated with uracil DNA-glycosylase and purified using the QIAquick PCR purification kit. In the second PCR, Illumina TruSeq-compatible adapters and sample-specific barcodes were added. TapeStation and Qubit were used to check library quality and concentration, and 5 ng of each library went into the pool. The pooled libraries were sequenced with 2 x 100 bp reads and custom sequencing primers on an Illumina HiSeq2500 single-index Rapid Run. Under the source paper's analysis protocol: UMI-based consensus assembly with MiGEC version 1.2.6 was used to correct PCR and sequencing errors. MiXCR version 2.1.1 was used to carry out V(D)J alignment, clonotype assembly and CDR3 extraction. To normalise gene usage, clonotype sharing and MAIT/NKT TCR abundance, the top 1000, 10 000 and 20 000 clonotypes in each sample were analysed. Diversity was computed as the inverse Simpson index with the vegan R package after downsampling to 27 000 UMIs. Paired Mann-Whitney U tests were applied to discordant twin pairs, and Benjamini-Hochberg correction was used for multiple testing. Once TCRdb had reprocessed the reads, it stored one entry per CDR3 protein sequence and supplied no DNA. TCRdb's processing, not the authors' own work, is the source of the V and J calls. The sample's table covers 300,000 to 400,000 distinct CDR3 sequences. 2.6% of the sample is held by the ten biggest clonotypes.

The data derive from a study of monozygotic twins with inflammatory bowel disease (dated 2019 in TCRdb). With respect to the entire study: The full study comprised 30 or so monozygotic twin pairs: nine German pairs (four IBD-concordant, five IBD-discordant) and 19 IBD-discordant Danish pairs. The search for disease-associated traits relied mainly on comparing IBD patients with their genetically identical healthy co-twins within discordant pairs. Each individual had, on average, about 151 000 unique TCRalpha sequences and 181 000 unique TCRbeta sequences available for analysis.

For CDR1 and CDR2, the germline V gene lists MRHNA and SNTAGT. The CDR3 measures 15 amino acids from cysteine to phenylalanine. No DNA sequence is on record. From each donor, an approximately 2.4 ml peripheral blood sample was collected into PAXgene tubes and kept at -80 degrees C. Without T cell sorting, total RNA was isolated from whole blood using the PAXgene blood miRNA kit on an automated QIAcube. Peripheral blood from monozygotic twin pairs who were concordant or discordant for inflammatory bowel disease underwent deep TCRalpha and TCRbeta repertoire profiling using unique molecular barcoding. For every twin pair, smoking habits were documented, and each individual was categorised as a current, former or never smoker. Broader findings and caveats from the paper: The results gave no support for a single strong signal or clonotype linked to IBD. Because patients received different immunosuppressive treatments, the repertoires may have picked up extra background noise and variability between individuals. Compared with healthy twins, IBD patients had fewer clonotypes in common with other individuals, a difference most pronounced in patients showing signs of disease activity. A decrease in TCRbeta repertoire diversity, as measured by inverse Simpson index, was observed in IBD patients compared with their healthy co-twins. The analysis was unable to tell apart different T cell subtypes. Repertoire similarity did not differ between concordant and discordant twins, possibly due to limited statistical power.

The V and J genes are TRBV6-4 and TRBJ1-5. The source of this sequence is a human donor with ulcerative colitis or Crohn's disease, or a healthy co-twin of an affected twin (not recorded which). The specimen sequenced was blood. The CDR3 corresponds to CASDYRGHSNQPQHF.